Shown below are 14 T cell receptor beta chains from a single sample sequenced in a study of blood T cell repertoires in COVID-19. Some clones are missing from TCRdb's copy, which holds only in-frame ones; the method was immunoSEQ multiplex PCR. The sample shows approximately 210,000 clones, roughly four fifths of them seen only once. Sequenced: peripheral blood. All receptors come from a woman aged 35 to 49 with acute or convalescent COVID-19.

The gene calls are TRBV5-4 and TRBJ2-7; D perhaps matches TRBD1 (5 bases). The germline V and J ends were trimmed by 0 bases and 3 bases, with 19 bases remaining between them. The CDR3 length is 17 residues. The germline CDR1 and CDR2 sequences are SGHNT and YYREEE (reference sequence). CDR3 bases: TGTGCCAGCAGCTTGGTTTCTGGCTCCATGGGGCACTACGAGCAGTACTTC. Translation: CASSLVSGSMGHYEQYF.

This clone turned up a few times. This sample also contains other DNA sequences that code for the same CDR3. The chain has TRBV11-2 and TRBJ2-7, with 8 bases lining up with TRBD2. CDR1 is SGHAT, CDR2 FQNNGV, per germline. The J segment lost 1 base and the V segment lost 0 bases, leaving 2 bases of the junction unmatched. The CDR3 is made up of 15 amino acids. CDR3 loop: CASSLEAGVSYEQYF. CDR3 DNA: TGTGCCAGCAGCTTAGAAGCGGGGGTATCCTACGAGCAGTACTTC.

The chain combines TRBV11-2 with TRBJ2-3; 8 nucleotides agree with TRBD1. With 5 bases clipped from V and 6 bases from J, the junction kept 19 bases outside the gene matches. CDR1 is SGHAT and CDR2 is FQNNGV in the germline V gene. The CDR3 consists of 18 residues. The CDR3 DNA reads as TGTGCCAGCAGCCCAGGATCGGCCGGGACAGGCCTTTTGGATACGCAGTATTTT. Its translation: CASSPGSAGTGLLDTQYF.

This clone was detected a few times. The V and J genes are TRBV6-2 or TRBV6-3 and TRBJ2-7; tentative D call: TRBD1 (6 bases). V was trimmed by 5 bases and J by 1 base, leaving 6 bases between them. This CDR3 has 12 residues. Germline values: CDR1 MNHEY, CDR2 SVGEGT. The CDR3 region has the DNA TGTGCCAGCAGTAGGGGGTCCTACGAGCAGTACTTC. Protein product: CASSRGSYEQYF.

The chain couples TRBV29-1 to TRBJ1-1; 9 bases fit TRBD1. CDR1 is SQVTM, CDR2 ANQGSEA, per germline. The CDR3 sequence is 13 residues long. After removal of 6 bases from V and 5 bases from J, the junction contained 7 bases not matched to a gene. The DNA of the CDR3 is TGCAGCGTCCGACAGGGGGAAGGGACTGAAGCTTTCTTT. Its protein is CSVRQGEGTEAFF.

The rearrangement uses TRBV11-3 and TRBJ1-6, with TRBD1 matching 8 bases. Germline assignment: CDR1 SGHNT and CDR2 YENEEA. V lost 5 bases, J lost 5 bases, and 14 bases stayed unmatched. The CDR3 spans 18 residues. For the CDR3, the DNA is TGTGCCAGCAGCCGTAATGGCAGGGGGCGGGTTCATAATTCACCCCTCCACTTT. Protein product: CASSRNGRGRVHNSPLHF.

This clone appeared a few times. Here the CDR3 reads CASSAQGESEQFF. The CDR3 region has the DNA TGTGCCAGCAGTGCCCAGGGGGAGAGTGAGCAGTTCTTC. This rearrangement joins TRBV6-4 to TRBJ2-1; 7 bases map to TRBD1. The CDR3 extends over 13 amino acids. Germline loops: CDR1 MRHNA, CDR2 SNTAGT. With V trimmed by 4 bases and J by 9 bases, 6 bases remained unmatched.

The chain has TRBV5-6 and TRBJ2-1; D remains ambiguous. Deletions cut 0 bases from V and 4 bases from J, with 8 bases between. The CDR3 has 14 residues. Per germline, CDR1 SGHDT and CDR2 YYEEEE. CDR3 nucleotide sequence: TGTGCCAGCAGCTTGGTACAGAAGTACAATGAGCAGTTCTTC. As protein: CASSLVQKYNEQFF. The full variable domain, its missing parts supplied by reference TRBV5-6 and TRBJ2-1, is DAGVTQSPTHLIKTRGQQVTLRCSPKSGHDTVSWYQQALGQGPQFIFQYYEEEERQRGNFPDRFSGHQFPNYSSELNVNALLLGDSALYLCASSLVQKYNEQFFGPGTRLTVL.

This clone was found a few times. CDR3 sequence (DNA): TGTGCCAGCAGCCTTGGGAGGAGCGAGCAGTACTTC. It is translated as CASSLGRSEQYF. The rearrangement links TRBV27 to TRBJ2-7; D perhaps matches TRBD2 (6 bases). Trimming removed 6 bases from V and 6 bases from J, with 12 bases in between. The CDR3 has 12 residues. From germline, CDR1 is MNHEY and CDR2 SMNVEV (reference sequence).

The chain uses TRBV3-1 (or the pseudogene TRBV3-2) and TRBJ2-4; 8 nucleotides line up with TRBD2. Losses at the gene ends were 4 bases for V and 0 bases for J; bases not matched to a gene: 2. Per germline, CDR1 LGHDT and CDR2 YNNKEL (reference sequence). The CDR3 sequence is 15 residues long. Here the CDR3 DNA reads TGTGCCAGCAGCCTCACTAGCGGAGCCAAAAACATTCAGTACTTC. Encoded protein: CASSLTSGAKNIQYF.

The chain recombines TRBV27 with TRBJ2-1; 9 nucleotides align to TRBD2. Trimming cost V 2 bases and J 8 bases; bases outside gene matches: 7. The CDR3 is made up of 15 amino acids. The germline gives CDR1 MNHEY, CDR2 SMNVEV (reference sequence). The CDR3 DNA is TGTGCCAGCAGTTTAGGCGGGGGGGCGGGAGATGAGCAGTTCTTC. As protein: CASSLGGGAGDEQFF.

The chain carries TRBV19 and TRBJ1-2, with D unclear. This CDR3 is 15 amino acids long. From germline, CDR1 is LNHDA and CDR2 SQIVND (reference sequence). Deletions cut 5 bases from V and 2 bases from J, with 15 bases between. CDR3 sequence (DNA): TGTGCCAGTAGTCTTAGCCGGGTCCCAAACTATGGCTACACCTTC. Protein product: CASSLSRVPNYGYTF. The variable domain in full, with the rest retrieved from reference TRBV19 and TRBJ1-2, is DGGITQSPKYLFRKEGQNVTLSCEQNLNHDAMYWYRQDPGQGLRLIYYSQIVNDFQKGDIAEGYSVSREKKESFPLTVTSAQKNPTAFYLCASSLSRVPNYGYTFGSGTRLTVV.

The chain employs TRBV5-5 and TRBJ1-1; D ambiguous. This CDR3 region has 13 residues. Trimming stripped 2 bases from V and 5 bases from J, with 10 bases between. Per the germline V gene, CDR1 is SGHKS and CDR2 is YYEKEE (reference sequence). CDR3 in amino acids: CASSLDWRTEAFF. The CDR3 nucleotides read TGTGCCAGCAGCTTAGACTGGAGAACTGAAGCTTTCTTT.

This clone has only one observation. The J gene is TRBJ2-5, the V gene TRBV12-3 or TRBV12-4, with D perhaps TRBD2 (5 bases). Trimming shortened V by 3 bases and J by 5 bases, and 10 bases separated the two germline ends. This CDR3 is 13 amino acids long. This CDR3 is CASSFRRGETQYF. The DNA of the CDR3 is TGTGCCAGCAGTTTTAGGCGAGGGGAGACCCAGTACTTC.